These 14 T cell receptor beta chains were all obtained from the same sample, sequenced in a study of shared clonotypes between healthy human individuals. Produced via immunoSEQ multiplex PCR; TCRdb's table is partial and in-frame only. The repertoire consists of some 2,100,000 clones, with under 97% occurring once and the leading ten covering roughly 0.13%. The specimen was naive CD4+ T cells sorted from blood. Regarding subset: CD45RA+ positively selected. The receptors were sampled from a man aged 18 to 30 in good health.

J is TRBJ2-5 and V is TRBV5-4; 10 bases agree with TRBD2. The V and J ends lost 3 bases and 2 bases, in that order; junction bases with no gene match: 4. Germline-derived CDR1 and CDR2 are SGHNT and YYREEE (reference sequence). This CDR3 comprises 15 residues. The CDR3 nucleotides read TGTGCCAGCAGCTCAGCGGGAGGGCCTCAAGAGACCCAGTACTTC. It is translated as CASSSAGGPQETQYF.

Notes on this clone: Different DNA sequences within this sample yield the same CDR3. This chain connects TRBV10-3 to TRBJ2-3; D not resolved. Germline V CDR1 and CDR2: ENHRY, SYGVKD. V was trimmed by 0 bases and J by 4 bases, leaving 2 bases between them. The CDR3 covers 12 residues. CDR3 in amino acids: CAISESPDTQYF. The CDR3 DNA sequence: TGTGCCATCAGTGAGTCACCAGATACGCAGTATTTT.

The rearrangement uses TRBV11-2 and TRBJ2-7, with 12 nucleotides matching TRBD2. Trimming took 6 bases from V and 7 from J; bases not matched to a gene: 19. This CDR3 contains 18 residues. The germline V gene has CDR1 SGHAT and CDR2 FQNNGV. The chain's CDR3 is CASSFRLAGVYGAGEQYF. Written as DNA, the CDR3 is TGTGCCAGCAGTTTCAGACTAGCGGGAGTGTATGGGGCTGGGGAGCAGTACTTC. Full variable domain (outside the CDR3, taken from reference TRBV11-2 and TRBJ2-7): EAGVAQSPRYKIIEKRQSVAFWCNPISGHATLYWYQQILGQGPKLLIQFQNNGVVDDSQLPKDRFSAERLKGVDSTLKIQPAKLEDSAVYLCASSFRLAGVYGAGEQYFGPGTRLTVT.

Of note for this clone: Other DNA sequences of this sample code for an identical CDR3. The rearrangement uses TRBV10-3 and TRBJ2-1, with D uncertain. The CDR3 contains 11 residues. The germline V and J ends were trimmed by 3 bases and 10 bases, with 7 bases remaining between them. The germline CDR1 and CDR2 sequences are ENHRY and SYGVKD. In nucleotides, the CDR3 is TGTGCCATCAGTGAATCGAACGAGCAGTTCTTC. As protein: CAISESNEQFF.

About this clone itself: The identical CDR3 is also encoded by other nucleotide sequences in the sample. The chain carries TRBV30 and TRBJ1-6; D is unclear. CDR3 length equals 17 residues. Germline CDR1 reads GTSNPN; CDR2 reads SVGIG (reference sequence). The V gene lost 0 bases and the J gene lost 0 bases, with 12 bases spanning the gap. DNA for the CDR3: TGTGCCTGGAGTGTAGGGAGGACGAGCTCCTATAATTCACCCCTCCACTTT. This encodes CAWSVGRTSSYNSPLHF.

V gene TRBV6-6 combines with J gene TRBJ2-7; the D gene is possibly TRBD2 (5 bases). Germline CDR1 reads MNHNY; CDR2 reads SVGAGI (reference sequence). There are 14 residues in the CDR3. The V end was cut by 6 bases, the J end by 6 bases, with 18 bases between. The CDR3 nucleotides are TGTGCCAGCAGCGACCCCGCCGGCGCGGGCGAGCAGTACTTC. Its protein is CASSDPAGAGEQYF.

The CDR3 sequence: CASMGSDRALTGELFF. DNA for the CDR3: TGTGCCAGCATGGGGTCGGATAGGGCTTTAACCGGGGAGCTGTTTTTT. This chain joins TRBV28 and TRBJ2-2; D is unclear. Germline loops: CDR1 MDHEN, CDR2 SYDVKM. V was clipped by 7 bases and J by 5 bases, with 20 bases between them. The CDR3 totals 16 residues.

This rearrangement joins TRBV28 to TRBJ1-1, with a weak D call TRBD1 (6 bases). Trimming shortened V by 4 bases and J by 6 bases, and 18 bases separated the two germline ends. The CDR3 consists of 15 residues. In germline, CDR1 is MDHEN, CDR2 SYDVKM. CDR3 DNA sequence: TGTGCCAGCAGTTCTCTACCGATAAGGGGGTCTGAAGCTTTCTTT. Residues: CASSSLPIRGSEAFF.

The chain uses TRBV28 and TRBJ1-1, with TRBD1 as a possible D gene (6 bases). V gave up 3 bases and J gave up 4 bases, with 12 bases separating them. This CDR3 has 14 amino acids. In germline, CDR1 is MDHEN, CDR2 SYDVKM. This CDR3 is CASSFIRGSTEAFF. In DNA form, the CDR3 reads TGTGCCAGCAGTTTTATTAGGGGGAGCACTGAAGCTTTCTTT.

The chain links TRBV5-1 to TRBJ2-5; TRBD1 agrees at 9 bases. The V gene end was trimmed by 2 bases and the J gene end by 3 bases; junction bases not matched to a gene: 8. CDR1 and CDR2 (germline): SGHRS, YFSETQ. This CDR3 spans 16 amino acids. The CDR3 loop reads CASSFIEGQGEETQYF. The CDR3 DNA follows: TGCGCCAGCAGCTTCATCGAGGGACAGGGTGAAGAGACCCAGTACTTC. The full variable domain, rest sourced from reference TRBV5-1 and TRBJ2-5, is KAGVTQTPRYLIKTRGQQVTLSCSPISGHRSVSWYQQTPGQGLQFLFEYFSETQRNKGNFPGRFSGRQFSNSRSEMNVSTLELGDSALYLCASSFIEGQGEETQYFGPGTRLLVL.

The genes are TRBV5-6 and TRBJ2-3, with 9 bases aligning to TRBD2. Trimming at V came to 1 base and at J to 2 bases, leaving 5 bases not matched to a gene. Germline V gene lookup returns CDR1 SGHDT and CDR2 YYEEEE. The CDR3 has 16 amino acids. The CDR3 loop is CASSLLLAGNTDTQYF. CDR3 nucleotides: TGTGCCAGCAGCTTGCTTCTAGCGGGGAACACAGATACGCAGTATTTT.

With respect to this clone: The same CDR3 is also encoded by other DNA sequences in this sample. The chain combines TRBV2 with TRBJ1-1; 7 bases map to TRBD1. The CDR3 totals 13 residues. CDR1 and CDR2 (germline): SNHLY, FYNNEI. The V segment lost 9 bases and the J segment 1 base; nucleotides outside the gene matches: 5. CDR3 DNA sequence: TGTGCCAGTTCGGGACAGCAGAACACTGAAGCTTTCTTT. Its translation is CASSGQQNTEAFF.

The CDR3 sequence: CAWRGQKIYEQYF. CDR3 DNA: TGTGCCTGGAGGGGGCAGAAAATCTACGAGCAGTACTTC. The V and J genes are TRBV30 and TRBJ2-7; tentatively, D is TRBD1 (5 bases). The CDR3 is 13 amino acids. In germline, CDR1 is GTSNPN, CDR2 SVGIG (reference sequence). Trimming took off 3 bases at V and 3 bases at J, with 12 bases between the two ends.

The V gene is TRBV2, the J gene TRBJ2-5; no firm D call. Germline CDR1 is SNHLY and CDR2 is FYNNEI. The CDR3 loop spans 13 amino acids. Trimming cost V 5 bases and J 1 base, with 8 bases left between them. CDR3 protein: CASSSVSQETQYF. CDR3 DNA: TGTGCCAGCAGTTCAGTGTCCCAAGAGACCCAGTACTTC.